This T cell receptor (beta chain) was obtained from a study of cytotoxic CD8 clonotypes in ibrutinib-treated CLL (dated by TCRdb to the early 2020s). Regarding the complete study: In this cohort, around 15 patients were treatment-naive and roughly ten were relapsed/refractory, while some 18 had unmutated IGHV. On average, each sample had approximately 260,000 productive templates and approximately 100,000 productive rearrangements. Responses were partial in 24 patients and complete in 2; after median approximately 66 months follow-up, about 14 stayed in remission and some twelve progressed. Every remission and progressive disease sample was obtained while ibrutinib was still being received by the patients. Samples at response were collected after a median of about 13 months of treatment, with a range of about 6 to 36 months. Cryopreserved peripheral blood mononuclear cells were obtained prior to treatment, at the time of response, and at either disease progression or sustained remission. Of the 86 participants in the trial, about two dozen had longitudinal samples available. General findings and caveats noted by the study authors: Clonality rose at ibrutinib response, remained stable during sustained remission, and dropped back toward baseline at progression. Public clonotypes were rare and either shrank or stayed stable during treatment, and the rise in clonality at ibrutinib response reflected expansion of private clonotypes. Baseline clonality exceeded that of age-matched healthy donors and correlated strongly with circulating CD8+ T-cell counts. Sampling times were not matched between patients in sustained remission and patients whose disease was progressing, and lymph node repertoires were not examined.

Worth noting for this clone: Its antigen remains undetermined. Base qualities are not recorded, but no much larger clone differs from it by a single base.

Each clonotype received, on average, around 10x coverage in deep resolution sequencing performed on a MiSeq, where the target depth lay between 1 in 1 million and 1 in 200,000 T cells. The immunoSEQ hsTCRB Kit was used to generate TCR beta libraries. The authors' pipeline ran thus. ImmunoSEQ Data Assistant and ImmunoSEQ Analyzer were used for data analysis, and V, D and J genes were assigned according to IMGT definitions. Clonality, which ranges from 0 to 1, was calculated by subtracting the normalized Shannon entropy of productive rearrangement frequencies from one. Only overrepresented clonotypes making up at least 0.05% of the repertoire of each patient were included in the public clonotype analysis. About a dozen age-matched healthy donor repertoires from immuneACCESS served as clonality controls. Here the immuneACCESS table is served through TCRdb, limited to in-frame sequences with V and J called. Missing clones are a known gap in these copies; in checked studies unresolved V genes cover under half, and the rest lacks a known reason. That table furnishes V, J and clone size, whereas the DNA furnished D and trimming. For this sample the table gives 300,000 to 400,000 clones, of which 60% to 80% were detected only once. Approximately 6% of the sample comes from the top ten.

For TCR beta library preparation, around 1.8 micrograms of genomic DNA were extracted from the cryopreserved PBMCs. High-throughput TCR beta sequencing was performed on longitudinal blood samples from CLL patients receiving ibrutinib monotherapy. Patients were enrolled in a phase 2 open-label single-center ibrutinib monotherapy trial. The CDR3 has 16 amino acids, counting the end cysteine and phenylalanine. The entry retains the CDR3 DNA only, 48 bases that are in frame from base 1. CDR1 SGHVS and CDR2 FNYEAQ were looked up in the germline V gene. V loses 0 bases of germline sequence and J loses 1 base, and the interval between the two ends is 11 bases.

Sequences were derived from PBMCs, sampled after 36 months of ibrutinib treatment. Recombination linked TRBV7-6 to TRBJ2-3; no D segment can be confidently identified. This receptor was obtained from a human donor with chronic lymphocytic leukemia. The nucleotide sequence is TGTGCCAGCAGCTTAGCGAAGCGAATACGCACAGATACGCAGTATTTT. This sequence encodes CASSLAKRIRTDTQYF.